This T cell receptor (beta chain) was recovered during a study of Tregs in tolerant kidney transplant recipients. Measured with immunoSEQ multiplex PCR; TCRdb has only the in-frame clones, and not every one. The table includes around 50,000 clones, about 90% detected once. V lost 5 bases, J lost 5 bases, and 13 bases lay in between. This CDR3 region has 13 residues. Germline V CDR1 and CDR2: MDHEN, SYDVKM. Study-level points and caveats: Validation in larger populations is needed because few patients were studied.

About this clone itself: Its specificity is not known.

Mixed chimerism was transient after nonmyeloablative marrow transplants from related graft donors. CD4+CD25+CD127- Tregs, CD4+CD25- non-Tregs, CD4 and CD8 cells were sorted. The sample here was CD8+ T cells from blood (PBMCs), taken 24 months after the transplant. The sequence derives from a human patient who received a combined kidney and bone marrow transplant. The graft donor may be the source of some T cells. The rearrangement uses TRBV28 and TRBJ2-7, with a possible D match to TRBD1 (5 bases). This chain's CDR3 is CASSLERGDEQYF. As DNA, the CDR3 is TGTGCCAGCAGTCTGGAAAGGGGTGACGAGCAGTACTTC. The full variable domain, its missing parts supplied by reference TRBV28 and TRBJ2-7, is DVKVTQSSRYLVKRTGEKVFLECVQDMDHENMFWYRQDPGLGLRLIYFSYDVKMKEKGDIPEGYSVSREKKERFSLILESASTNQTSMYLCASSLERGDEQYFGPGTRLTVT.